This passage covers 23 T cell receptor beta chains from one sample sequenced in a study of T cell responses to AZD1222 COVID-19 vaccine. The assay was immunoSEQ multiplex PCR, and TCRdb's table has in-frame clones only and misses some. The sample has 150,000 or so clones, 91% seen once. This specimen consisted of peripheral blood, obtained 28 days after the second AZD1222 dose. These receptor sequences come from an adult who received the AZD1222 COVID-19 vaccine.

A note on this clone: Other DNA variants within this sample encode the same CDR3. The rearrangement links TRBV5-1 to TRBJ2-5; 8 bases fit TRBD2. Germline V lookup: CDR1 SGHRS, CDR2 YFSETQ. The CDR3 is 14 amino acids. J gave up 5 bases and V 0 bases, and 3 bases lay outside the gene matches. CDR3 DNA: TGCGCCAGCAGCTTGGGACTAGCGAGGGAGACCCAGTACTTC. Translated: CASSLGLARETQYF.

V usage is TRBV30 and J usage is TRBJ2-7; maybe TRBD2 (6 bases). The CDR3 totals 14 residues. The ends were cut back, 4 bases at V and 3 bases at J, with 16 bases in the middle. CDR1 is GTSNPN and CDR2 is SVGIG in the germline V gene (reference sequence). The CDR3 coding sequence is TGTGCCTGGAACCCGGGGACTTCAAACTACGAGCAGTACTTC. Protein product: CAWNPGTSNYEQYF.

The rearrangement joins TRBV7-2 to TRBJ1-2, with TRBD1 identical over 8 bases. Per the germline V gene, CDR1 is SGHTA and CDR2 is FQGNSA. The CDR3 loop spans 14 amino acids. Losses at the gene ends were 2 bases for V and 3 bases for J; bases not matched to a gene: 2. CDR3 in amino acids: CASSLSGGDYGYTF. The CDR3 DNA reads TGTGCCAGCAGCTTATCAGGGGGCGACTATGGCTACACCTTC.

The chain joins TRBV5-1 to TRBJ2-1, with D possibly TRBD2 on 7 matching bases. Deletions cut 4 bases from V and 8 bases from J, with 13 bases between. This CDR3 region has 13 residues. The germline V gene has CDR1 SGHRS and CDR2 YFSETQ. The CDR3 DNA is TGCGCCAGCAGCCCCGGGGGGCGAGATGAGCAGTTCTTC. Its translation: CASSPGGRDEQFF.

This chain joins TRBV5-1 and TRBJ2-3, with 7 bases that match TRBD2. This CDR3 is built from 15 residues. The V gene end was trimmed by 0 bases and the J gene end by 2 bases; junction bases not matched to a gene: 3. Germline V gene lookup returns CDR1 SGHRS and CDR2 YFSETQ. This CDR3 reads CASSLGEGTTDTQYF. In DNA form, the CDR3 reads TGCGCCAGCAGCTTGGGGGAGGGCACCACAGATACGCAGTATTTT.

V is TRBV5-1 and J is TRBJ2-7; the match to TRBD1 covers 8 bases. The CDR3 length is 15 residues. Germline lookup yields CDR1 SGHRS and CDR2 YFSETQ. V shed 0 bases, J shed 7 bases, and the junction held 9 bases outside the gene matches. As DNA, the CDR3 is TGCGCCAGCAGCTTGGGAATCCAGGGGGCTGAGGAGCAGTACTTC. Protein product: CASSLGIQGAEEQYF.

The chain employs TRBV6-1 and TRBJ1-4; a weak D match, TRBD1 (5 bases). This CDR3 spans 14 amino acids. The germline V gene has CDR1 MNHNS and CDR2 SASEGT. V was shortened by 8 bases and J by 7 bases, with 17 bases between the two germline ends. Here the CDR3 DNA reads TGTGCCAGCGGGGAAGCAGGGTGGAGTGAAAAACTGTTTTTT. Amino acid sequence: CASGEAGWSEKLFF.

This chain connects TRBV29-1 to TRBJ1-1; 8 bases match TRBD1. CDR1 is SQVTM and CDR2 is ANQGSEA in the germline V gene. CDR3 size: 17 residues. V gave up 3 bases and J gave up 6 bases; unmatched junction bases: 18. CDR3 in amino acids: CSVDKGFRGRNKAEAFF. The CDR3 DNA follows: TGCAGCGTTGATAAGGGTTTCAGGGGGCGGAATAAGGCTGAAGCTTTCTTT.

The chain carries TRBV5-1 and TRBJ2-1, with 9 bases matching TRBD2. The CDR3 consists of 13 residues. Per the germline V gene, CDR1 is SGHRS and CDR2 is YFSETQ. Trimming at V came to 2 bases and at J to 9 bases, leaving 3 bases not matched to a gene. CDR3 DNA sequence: TGCGCCAGCAGCTTCTCAGCGGGGGGTGAGCAGTTCTTC. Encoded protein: CASSFSAGGEQFF.

In DNA form, the CDR3 reads TGTGCCAGCAGCTTGAGAACTAGCGGGAGGTCCTACAATGAGCAGTTCTTC. As protein: CASSLRTSGRSYNEQFF. This chain connects TRBV7-9 to TRBJ2-1; 12 bases fit TRBD2. The V gene's germline CDR1 is SEHNR and CDR2 FQNEAQ (reference sequence). The CDR3 has 17 amino acids. V lost 3 bases, J lost 1 base, and 4 bases stayed unmatched.

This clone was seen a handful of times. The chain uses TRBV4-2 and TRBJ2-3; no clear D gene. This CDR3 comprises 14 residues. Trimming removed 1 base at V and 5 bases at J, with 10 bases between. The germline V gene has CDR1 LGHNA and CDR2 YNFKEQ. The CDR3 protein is CASSQAERGDTQYF. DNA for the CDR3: TGTGCCAGCAGCCAAGCTGAACGAGGAGATACGCAGTATTTT.

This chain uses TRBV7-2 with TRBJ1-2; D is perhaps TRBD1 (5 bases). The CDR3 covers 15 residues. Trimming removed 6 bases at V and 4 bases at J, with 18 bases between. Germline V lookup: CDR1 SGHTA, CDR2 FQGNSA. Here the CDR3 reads CASRFELGAGYGYTF. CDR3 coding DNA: TGTGCCAGCAGATTCGAATTAGGGGCAGGCTATGGCTACACCTTC.

CDR3 in amino acids: CASSPSPGASYEQYF. DNA of the CDR3: TGTGCCAGCAGCCCTTCCCCAGGGGCATCCTACGAGCAGTACTTC. The J gene is TRBJ2-7, the V gene TRBV9; D may be TRBD1 (6 bases). Trimming cost V 4 bases and J 1 base, with 15 bases left between them. CDR3 length: 15 amino acids. CDR1 is SGDLS, CDR2 YYNGEE, per germline.

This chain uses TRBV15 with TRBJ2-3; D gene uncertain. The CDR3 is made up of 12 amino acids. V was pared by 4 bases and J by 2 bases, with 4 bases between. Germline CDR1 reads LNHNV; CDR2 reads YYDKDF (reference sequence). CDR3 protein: CATSKFTDTQYF. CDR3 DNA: TGTGCCACCAGCAAATTCACAGATACGCAGTATTTT.

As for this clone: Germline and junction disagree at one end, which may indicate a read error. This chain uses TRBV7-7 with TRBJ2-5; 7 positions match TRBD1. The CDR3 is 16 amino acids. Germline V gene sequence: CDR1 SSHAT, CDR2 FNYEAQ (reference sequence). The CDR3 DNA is TGTGCTAGCAGCTTAGTAGGGGGCTCCCGAGGAGAGACCCAGTACTTC. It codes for CASSLVGGSRGETQYF.

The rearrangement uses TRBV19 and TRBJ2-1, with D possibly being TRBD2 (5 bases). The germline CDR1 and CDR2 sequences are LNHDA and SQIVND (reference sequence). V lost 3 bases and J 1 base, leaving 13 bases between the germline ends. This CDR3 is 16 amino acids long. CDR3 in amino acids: CASSMWTPSSYNEQFF. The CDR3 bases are TGTGCCAGTAGTATGTGGACTCCTAGTTCCTACAATGAGCAGTTCTTC. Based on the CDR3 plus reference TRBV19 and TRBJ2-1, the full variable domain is DGGITQSPKYLFRKEGQNVTLSCEQNLNHDAMYWYRQDPGQGLRLIYYSQIVNDFQKGDIAEGYSVSREKKESFPLTVTSAQKNPTAFYLCASSMWTPSSYNEQFFGPGTRLTVL.

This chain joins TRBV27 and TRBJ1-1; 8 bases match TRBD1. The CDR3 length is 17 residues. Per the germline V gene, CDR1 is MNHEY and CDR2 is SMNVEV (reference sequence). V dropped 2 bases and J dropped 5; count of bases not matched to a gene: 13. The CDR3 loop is CASSLRGQGIRLTEAFF. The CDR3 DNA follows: TGTGCCAGCAGTTTACGCGGACAGGGAATTAGATTAACTGAAGCTTTCTTT.

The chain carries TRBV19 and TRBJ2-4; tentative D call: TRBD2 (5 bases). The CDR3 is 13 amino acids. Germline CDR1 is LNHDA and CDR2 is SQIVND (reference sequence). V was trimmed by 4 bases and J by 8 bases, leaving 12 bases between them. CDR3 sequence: CASSRSSLDIQYF. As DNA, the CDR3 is TGTGCCAGTAGTAGGTCTAGCTTGGACATTCAGTACTTC.

CDR3 DNA: TGTGCCAAGGGACTAGCGGGGGCCTTGCTCGGCACAGATACGCAGTATTTT. The encoded protein is CAKGLAGALLGTDTQYF. The V and J genes are TRBV25-1 and TRBJ2-3, with 14 bases identical to TRBD2. Germline V gene data show CDR1 as MGHDK and CDR2 as SYGVNS. The V segment lost 10 bases and the J segment 1 base; nucleotides outside the gene matches: 10. This CDR3 contains 17 residues.

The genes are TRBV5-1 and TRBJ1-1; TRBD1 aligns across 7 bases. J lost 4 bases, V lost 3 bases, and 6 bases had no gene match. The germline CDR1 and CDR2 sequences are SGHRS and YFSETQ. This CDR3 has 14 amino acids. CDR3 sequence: CASSWRGQGTEAFF. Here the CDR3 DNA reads TGCGCCAGCAGCTGGAGGGGGCAGGGCACTGAAGCTTTCTTT.

Here the CDR3 DNA reads TGTGCCAGCAGCGTCACTAGCGGGAGCAATGAGCAGTTCTTC. Translating it yields CASSVTSGSNEQFF. This chain links TRBV11-2 with TRBJ2-1, with 11 bases that match TRBD2. This CDR3 region has 14 residues. Trimming removed 5 bases from V and 6 bases from J; junction bases left unmatched: 3. Germline CDR1 and CDR2: SGHAT and FQNNGV. The full variable domain, rest sourced from reference TRBV11-2 and TRBJ2-1, is EAGVAQSPRYKIIEKRQSVAFWCNPISGHATLYWYQQILGQGPKLLIQFQNNGVVDDSQLPKDRFSAERLKGVDSTLKIQPAKLEDSAVYLCASSVTSGSNEQFFGPGTRLTVL.

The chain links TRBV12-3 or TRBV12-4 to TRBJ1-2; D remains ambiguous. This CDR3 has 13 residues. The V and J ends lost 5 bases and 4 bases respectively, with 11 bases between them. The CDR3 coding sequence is TGTGCCAGCAGTACCGGGGTTTTCTATGGCTACACCTTC. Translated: CASSTGVFYGYTF.

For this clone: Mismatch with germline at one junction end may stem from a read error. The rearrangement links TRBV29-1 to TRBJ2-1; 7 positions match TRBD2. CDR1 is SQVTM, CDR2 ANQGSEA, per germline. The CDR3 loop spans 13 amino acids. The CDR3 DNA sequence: TGCAGCGTCGAAGCGGGATCTTCTGATGAGCAGTTCTTC. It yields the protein CSVEAGSSDEQFF.